This T cell receptor (beta chain) was recovered during a study of regulatory T cells in long-lasting Graves disease. The table lists this clonotype with many counts. Its antigen is currently unknown. Construction of TCR beta libraries relied on iRepertoire HTBI primers and on Arm-PCR targeting CDR3 regions. Per the original data handling: Analysis of the samples identified around 64 TRBV and 14 TRBJ segments. TCRdb used MiXCR to reprocess the multiplex PCR reads, holding one entry per CDR3 protein. The V and J calls here are based on TCRdb, not the publication. There are some 320,000 distinct CDR3 sequences in the sample; approximately 20% occur only once, and about 39% lies in the top ten. Trimming took 0 bases from V and 4 from J; bases not matched to a gene: 4. Germline V gene data show CDR1 as MNHEY and CDR2 as SVGAGI. The CDR3 runs to 15 residues. Study-level points and caveats: Persistent cases of Graves' showed reduced TCR diversity relative to newly diagnosed patients.

Time point indicated: newly diagnosed GD, antithyroid drugs for less than 3 months. PBMC-extracted RNA yielded the TCR library. This chain connects TRBV6-5 to TRBJ1-2; TRBD1 matches 8 bases. This sample comprised peripheral blood mononuclear cells (PBMCs), obtained at new diagnosis, from a patient treated with antithyroid drugs. The receptor was isolated from a female donor with Graves disease. DNA of the CDR3: TGTGCCAGCAGTTACTCGGACAGGGTGGGCTATGGCTACACCTTC. Translating gives CASSYSDRVGYGYTF.